This record concerns one T cell receptor beta chain sequence. Its target is not known. The immunoSEQ assay was version 4, run in survey mode. Profiled with immunoSEQ multiplex PCR; TCRdb holds only in-frame clones, not every one. The table includes roughly 30,000 clones, around 80% detected once. The data are from a study of persistence of HIV-infected CD4 T cells. CDR3 length: 15 amino acids. CDR1 is SGDLS, CDR2 YYNGEE, per germline. V shed 0 bases and J 6 bases; nucleotides not matched to a gene: 4. Lysates of CMV-infected fibroblasts at roughly 10 ug/mL stimulated these cells. CD40L-negative CD69-negative CD45RO-high memory CD4+ T cells were sorted as populations depleted of antigen-responding cells.

The chain employs TRBV9 and TRBJ2-1; TRBD2 aligns across 9 bases. Sample: CD4+ T cells sorted from PBMCs after roughly 18-hour stimulation, taken from a patient who received antiretroviral therapy. The receptor's source is an adult man with HIV who was CMV-seropositive. In DNA, the CDR3 is TGTGCCAGCAGCGTAGGACTAGCGGCGGCCAATGAGCAGTTCTTC. Its protein is CASSVGLAAANEQFF.